A single sample gave rise to the 12 T cell receptor beta chains below, sequenced in a study of STAT5B mutations in CD4+ large granular lymphocyte leukemia. TCRdb keeps only in-frame clones here, not all; method: immunoSEQ multiplex PCR. This sample has 31,000 or so clones, with 65% to 85% found just once. The sample comprised CD4+ T cells from blood buffy coats. The receptors shown here come from a human donor in good health.

In its sample, this clone was seen once. This sequence joins TRBV5-6 and TRBJ1-1, with 7 nucleotides matching TRBD1. The V gene end was trimmed by 2 bases and the J gene end by 6 bases; junction bases not matched to a gene: 4. The CDR3 extends over 13 amino acids. Per germline, CDR1 SGHDT and CDR2 YYEEEE. The chain's CDR3 is CASSFRGPAEAFF. The DNA for the CDR3 is TGTGCCAGCAGCTTTAGGGGGCCCGCTGAAGCTTTCTTT.

V gene TRBV6-5 combines with J gene TRBJ2-7; 7 bases match TRBD1. The CDR3 length is 15 residues. Germline assignment: CDR1 MNHEY and CDR2 SVGAGI. V shed 2 bases and J 3 bases; nucleotides not matched to a gene: 7. CDR3 in DNA: TGTGCCAGCAGTTACCGGGGACAGTACCTCTACGAGCAGTACTTC. It encodes CASSYRGQYLYEQYF.

The chain joins TRBV9 to TRBJ2-2; D is perhaps TRBD2 (6 bases). The CDR3 spans 15 residues. Germline-derived CDR1 and CDR2 are SGDLS and YYNGEE. The V gene lost 7 bases and the J gene lost 3 bases, with 16 bases spanning the gap. The CDR3 coding sequence is TGTGCCAGCGCCCTTGGGGGAGGATACACCGGGGAGCTGTTTTTT. Its protein product is CASALGGGYTGELFF. The full variable domain, its missing parts supplied by reference TRBV9 and TRBJ2-2, is DSGVTQTPKHLITATGQRVTLRCSPRSGDLSVYWYQQSLDQGLQFLIQYYNGEERAKGNILERFSAQQFPDLHSELNLSSLELGDSALYFCASALGGGYTGELFFGEGSRLTVL.

This sequence joins TRBV21-1 and TRBJ2-7; no check of the table's D call, TRBD2, against the DNA was made. TRBV21-1 is termed a pseudogene. This CDR3 has 11 amino acids. The CDR3 here is CASIPRPEQYF. In nucleotides, the CDR3 is TGTGCCAGCATCCCGCGGCCCGAGCAGTACTTC.

This clone came up a few times. The CDR3 is CASGLTSTGGSEKLFF. Here the CDR3 DNA reads TGTGCTAGTGGTTTGACATCCACAGGGGGTAGTGAAAAACTGTTTTTT. The rearrangement uses TRBV12-5 and TRBJ1-4, with TRBD1 matching 8 bases. V dropped 2 bases and J dropped 7; count of bases not matched to a gene: 9. Germline V gene lookup returns CDR1 LGHNT and CDR2 FRNRAP. This CDR3 region has 16 residues.

The chain carries TRBV6-1 and TRBJ1-1; perhaps TRBD1 as D (6 bases). V gave up 0 bases and J gave up 1 base, with 9 bases separating them. CDR1 MNHNS and CDR2 SASEGT come from the germline V gene. This CDR3 spans 15 amino acids. CDR3 in amino acids: CASSEAGGANTEAFF. DNA for the CDR3: TGTGCCAGCAGTGAAGCCGGGGGCGCGAACACTGAAGCTTTCTTT.

The chain links TRBV29-1 to TRBJ1-4; the match to TRBD1 covers 7 bases. The CDR3 runs to 13 residues. The germline gives CDR1 SQVTM, CDR2 ANQGSEA. V was clipped by 0 bases and J by 16 bases; unmatched bases: 11. The CDR3 nucleotides are TGCAGCGTTGAAGATACAGGGGCCCTCGAGCAGTTTTTT. Translated, it gives CSVEDTGALEQFF.

V is TRBV6-6 and J is TRBJ1-6; TRBD1 aligns across 10 bases. V dropped 5 bases and J dropped 7; count of bases not matched to a gene: 8. The CDR3 is 16 amino acids. Germline CDR1 and CDR2: MNHNY and SVGAGI (reference sequence). Here the CDR3 reads CASSPLTGGGNSPLHF. As DNA, the CDR3 is TGTGCCAGCAGTCCCCTGACAGGGGGCGGCAATTCACCCCTCCACTTT.

This clone appeared once. This sequence joins TRBV21-1 and TRBJ2-4; the DNA was not used to check the table's D call, TRBD2. TRBV21-1 is listed as a pseudogene. The CDR3 length is 14 residues. CDR3 loop: CASSKGTSEDIQYF. CDR3 sequence (DNA): TGTGCCAGCAGCAAAGGGACTAGCGAGGACATTCAGTACTTC.

The J gene is TRBJ2-2, the V gene TRBV19, with 7 bases matching TRBD2. Germline values: CDR1 LNHDA, CDR2 SQIVND (reference sequence). Germline trimming cut 6 bases from V and 2 bases from J; bases unmatched to any gene: 6. CDR3 size: 15 residues. The CDR3 region has the DNA TGTGCCAGTAGCAGTAAGGGACTAAACACCGGGGAGCTGTTTTTT. It specifies CASSSKGLNTGELFF.

V gene TRBV7-2 combines with J gene TRBJ2-1; a possible D gene is TRBD1 (6 bases). Per the germline V gene, CDR1 is SGHTA and CDR2 is FQGNSA. V lost 5 bases and J 7 bases, leaving 18 bases between the germline ends. The CDR3 spans 15 residues. CDR3 sequence reads: CASSATGSPWNEQFF. Written as DNA, the CDR3 is TGTGCCAGCAGCGCAACAGGGTCCCCTTGGAATGAGCAGTTCTTC.

J is TRBJ2-6 and V is TRBV11-3, with 7 bases that match TRBD1. J gave up 3 bases and V 5 bases, and 10 bases lay outside the gene matches. The CDR3 totals 17 residues. From germline, CDR1 is SGHNT and CDR2 YENEEA. The CDR3 DNA sequence: TGTGCCAGCAGCCCTACGACAGGGAGATATGGGGCCAACGTCCTGACTTTC. Encoded protein: CASSPTTGRYGANVLTF.